This TCR beta chain derives from a study of CD8 T cell repertoires and HIV-1 epitope variants. The wider study: Each of Twenty-five Gag and Nef epitope peptides stimulated a separate culture. Study outcomes and limitations: Roughly nine antigen-specific TCR beta clonotypes were found; five to seven seemed cross-reactive to variants.

The CDR3 consists of 14 residues. V dropped 6 bases and J dropped 1 base, with 11 bases sitting between them. Germline values: CDR1 SGHAT, CDR2 FQNNGV. Survey-depth immunoSEQ sequencing covered TCR beta CDR3 regions. Data came from immunoSEQ multiplex PCR; TCRdb stores just in-frame clones and leaves some out. This table holds about 5,600 clones, 55% to 75% found once. Concerning this clone: Its antigen is as yet unknown.

This chain links TRBV11-2 with TRBJ2-3; D uncertain. This TCR came from a male donor with HIV. Sequences were obtained from cultured CD8+ T cells derived from PBMCs. CDR3 region: CASSLEWGTDTQYF. The CDR3 bases are TGTGCCAGCAGTCTCGAGTGGGGCACAGATACGCAGTATTTT.